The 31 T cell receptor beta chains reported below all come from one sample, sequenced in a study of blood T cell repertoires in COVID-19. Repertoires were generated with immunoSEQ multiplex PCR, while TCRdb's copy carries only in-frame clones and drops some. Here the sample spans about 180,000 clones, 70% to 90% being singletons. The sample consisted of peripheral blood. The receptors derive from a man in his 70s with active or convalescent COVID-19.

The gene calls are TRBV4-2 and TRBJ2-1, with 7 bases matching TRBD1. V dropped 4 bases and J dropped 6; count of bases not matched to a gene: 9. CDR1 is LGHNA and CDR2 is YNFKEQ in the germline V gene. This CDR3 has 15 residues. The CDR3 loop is CASSPTGQLANEQFF. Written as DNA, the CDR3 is TGTGCCAGCAGCCCAACGGGACAGCTTGCCAATGAGCAGTTCTTC.

The CDR3 nucleotides are TGTGCCAGCAGCTTGGGACACCGGAACACTGAAGCTTTCTTT. Its protein is CASSLGHRNTEAFF. The chain links TRBV6-2 or TRBV6-3 to TRBJ1-1; TRBD1 might be the D (6 bases). The length of the CDR3 is 14 residues. Per the germline V gene, CDR1 is MNHEY and CDR2 is SVGEGT. V was cut by 6 bases and J by 1 base, with 12 bases left in between.

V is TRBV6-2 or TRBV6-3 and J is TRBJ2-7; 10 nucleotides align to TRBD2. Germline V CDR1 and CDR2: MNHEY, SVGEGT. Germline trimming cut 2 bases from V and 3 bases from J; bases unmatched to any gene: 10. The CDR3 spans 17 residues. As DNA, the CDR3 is TGTGCCAGCAGTTACCCCCCAGCGGGAGGGCCGATCTACGAGCAGTACTTC. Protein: CASSYPPAGGPIYEQYF.

The CDR3 spells CASSQTTVKANYGYTF. The CDR3 coding sequence is TGTGCCAGCAGCCAAACAACAGTGAAAGCTAACTATGGCTACACCTTC. V usage is TRBV11-2 and J usage is TRBJ1-2; unclear D gene. V gave up 5 bases and J gave up 0 bases, with 16 bases separating them. In germline, CDR1 is SGHAT, CDR2 FQNNGV. The CDR3 covers 16 residues.

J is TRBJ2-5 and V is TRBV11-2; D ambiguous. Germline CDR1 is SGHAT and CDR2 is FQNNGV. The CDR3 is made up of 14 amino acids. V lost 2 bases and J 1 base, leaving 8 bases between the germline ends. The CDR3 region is CASSLKLVQETQYF. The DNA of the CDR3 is TGTGCCAGCAGCTTAAAACTCGTCCAAGAGACCCAGTACTTC.

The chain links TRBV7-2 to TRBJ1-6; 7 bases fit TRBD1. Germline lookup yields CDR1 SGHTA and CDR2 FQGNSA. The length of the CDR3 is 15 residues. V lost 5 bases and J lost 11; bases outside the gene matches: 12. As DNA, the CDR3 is TGTGCCAGCAGCCACGGCACAGGGACAGAGACACCCCTCCACTTT. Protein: CASSHGTGTETPLHF.

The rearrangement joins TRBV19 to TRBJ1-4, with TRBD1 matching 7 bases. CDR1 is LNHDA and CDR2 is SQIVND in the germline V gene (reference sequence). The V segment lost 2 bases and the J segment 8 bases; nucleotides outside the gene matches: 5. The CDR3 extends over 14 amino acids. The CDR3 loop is CASSIRQGGEKLFF. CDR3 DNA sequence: TGTGCCAGTAGTATAAGGCAGGGGGGCGAAAAACTGTTTTTT.

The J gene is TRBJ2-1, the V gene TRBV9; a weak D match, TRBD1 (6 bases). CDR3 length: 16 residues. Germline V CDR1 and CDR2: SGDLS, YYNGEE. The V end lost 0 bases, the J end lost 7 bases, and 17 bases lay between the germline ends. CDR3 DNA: TGTGCCAGCAGCGTAGTAGGGACATTCTCGGGGAATGAGCAGTTCTTC. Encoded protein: CASSVVGTFSGNEQFF.

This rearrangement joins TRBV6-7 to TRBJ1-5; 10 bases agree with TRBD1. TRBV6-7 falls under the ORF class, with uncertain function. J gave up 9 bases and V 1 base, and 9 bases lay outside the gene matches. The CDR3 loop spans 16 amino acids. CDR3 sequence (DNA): TGTGCCAGCAGTTACTTGGGACAGGGGATCCCTACGCCCCAGCATTTT. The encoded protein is CASSYLGQGIPTPQHF.

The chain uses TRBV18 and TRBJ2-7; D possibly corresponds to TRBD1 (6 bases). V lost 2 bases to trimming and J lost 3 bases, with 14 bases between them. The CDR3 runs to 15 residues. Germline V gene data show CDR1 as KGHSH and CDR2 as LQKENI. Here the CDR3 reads CASSPSQGPYYEQYF. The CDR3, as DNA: TGTGCCAGCTCACCAAGTCAGGGGCCCTACTACGAGCAGTACTTC.

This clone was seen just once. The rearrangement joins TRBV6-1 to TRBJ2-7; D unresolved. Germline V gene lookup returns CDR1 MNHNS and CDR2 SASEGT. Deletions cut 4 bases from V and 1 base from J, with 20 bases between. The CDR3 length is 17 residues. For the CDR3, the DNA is TGTGCCAGCAGTGGCAGGTACGGCCGGCAGTCTTCCTACGAGCAGTACTTC. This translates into CASSGRYGRQSSYEQYF.

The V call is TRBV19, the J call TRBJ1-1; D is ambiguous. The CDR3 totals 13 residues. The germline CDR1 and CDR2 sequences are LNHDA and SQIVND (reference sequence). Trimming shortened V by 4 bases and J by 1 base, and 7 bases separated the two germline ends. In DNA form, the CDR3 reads TGTGCCAGTAGTAGGAGGACGAACACTGAAGCTTTCTTT. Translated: CASSRRTNTEAFF. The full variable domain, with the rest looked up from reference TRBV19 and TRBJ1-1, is DGGITQSPKYLFRKEGQNVTLSCEQNLNHDAMYWYRQDPGQGLRLIYYSQIVNDFQKGDIAEGYSVSREKKESFPLTVTSAQKNPTAFYLCASSRRTNTEAFFGQGTRLTVV.

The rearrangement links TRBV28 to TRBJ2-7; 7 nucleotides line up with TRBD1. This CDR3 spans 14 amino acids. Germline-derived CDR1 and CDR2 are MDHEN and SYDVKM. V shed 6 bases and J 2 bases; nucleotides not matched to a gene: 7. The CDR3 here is CASSLTGKTYEQYF. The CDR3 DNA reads TGTGCCAGCAGCCTGACAGGGAAAACCTACGAGCAGTACTTC.

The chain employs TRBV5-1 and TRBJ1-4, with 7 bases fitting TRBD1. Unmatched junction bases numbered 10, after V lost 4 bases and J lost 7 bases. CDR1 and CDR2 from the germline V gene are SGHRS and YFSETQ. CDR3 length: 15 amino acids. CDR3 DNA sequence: TGCGCCAGCAGCCCTCGGACAGGTAGTAGTGAAAAACTGTTTTTT. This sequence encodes CASSPRTGSSEKLFF.

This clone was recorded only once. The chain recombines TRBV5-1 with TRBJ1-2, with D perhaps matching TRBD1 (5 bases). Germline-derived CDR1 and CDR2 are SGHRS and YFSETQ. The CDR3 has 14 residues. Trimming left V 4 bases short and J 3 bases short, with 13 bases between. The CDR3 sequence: CASSNPGTHYGYTF. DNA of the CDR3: TGCGCCAGCAGCAACCCCGGGACTCACTATGGCTACACCTTC.

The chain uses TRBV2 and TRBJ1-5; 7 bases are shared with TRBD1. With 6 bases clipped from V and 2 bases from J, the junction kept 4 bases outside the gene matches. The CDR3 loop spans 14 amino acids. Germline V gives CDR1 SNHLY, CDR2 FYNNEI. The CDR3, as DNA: TGTGCCAGCAGCGTGGACAGGCGCAATCAGCCCCAGCATTTT. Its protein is CASSVDRRNQPQHF. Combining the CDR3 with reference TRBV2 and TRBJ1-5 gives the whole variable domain EPEVTQTPSHQVTQMGQEVILRCVPISNHLYFYWYRQILGQKVEFLVSFYNNEISEKSEIFDDQFSVERPDGSNFTLKIRSTKLEDSAMYFCASSVDRRNQPQHFGDGTRLSIL.

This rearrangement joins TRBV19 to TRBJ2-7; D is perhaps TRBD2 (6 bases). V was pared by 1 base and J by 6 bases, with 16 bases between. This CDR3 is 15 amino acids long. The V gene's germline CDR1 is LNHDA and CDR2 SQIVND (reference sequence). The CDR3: CASSIGIRTGGEQYF. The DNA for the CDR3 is TGTGCCAGTAGTATAGGGATAAGGACCGGGGGCGAGCAGTACTTC.

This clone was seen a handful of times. The CDR3, as DNA: TGTGCCAGCAGACCGGTACGGGGGGGCTTTGGCTACACCTTC. This translates into CASRPVRGGFGYTF. The chain combines TRBV2 with TRBJ1-2; TRBD1 might be the D (6 bases). The CDR3 length is 14 residues. V shed 6 bases and J shed 7 bases, with 18 bases lying between them. Germline V gene lookup returns CDR1 SNHLY and CDR2 FYNNEI.

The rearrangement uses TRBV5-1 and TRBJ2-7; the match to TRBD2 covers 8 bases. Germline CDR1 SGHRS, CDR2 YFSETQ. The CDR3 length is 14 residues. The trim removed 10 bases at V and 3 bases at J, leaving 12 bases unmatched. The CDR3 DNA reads TGCGCCCGCGGGACGGGGGGGTATGGCTACGAGCAGTACTTC. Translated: CARGTGGYGYEQYF.

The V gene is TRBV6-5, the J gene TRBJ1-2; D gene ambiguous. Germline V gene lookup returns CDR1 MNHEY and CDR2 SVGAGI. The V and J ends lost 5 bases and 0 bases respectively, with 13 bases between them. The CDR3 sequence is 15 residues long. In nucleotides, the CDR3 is TGTGCCAGCAGTCCAGCTAGGCAGACTAACTATGGCTACACCTTC. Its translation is CASSPARQTNYGYTF.

The CDR3 DNA follows: TGTGCCAGCAGCCATAAACTAAATGAGCAGTTCTTC. Encoded protein: CASSHKLNEQFF. This chain connects TRBV5-4 to TRBJ2-1; D ambiguous. The germline V gene has CDR1 SGHNT and CDR2 YYREEE (reference sequence). V lost 4 bases, J lost 7 bases, and 9 bases lay in between. There are 12 residues in the CDR3.

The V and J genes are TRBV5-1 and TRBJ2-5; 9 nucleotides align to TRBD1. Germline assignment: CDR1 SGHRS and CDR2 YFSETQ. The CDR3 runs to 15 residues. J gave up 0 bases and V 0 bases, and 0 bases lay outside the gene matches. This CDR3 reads CASSLGDRDQETQYF. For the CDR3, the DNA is TGCGCCAGCAGCTTGGGGGACAGGGACCAAGAGACCCAGTACTTC.

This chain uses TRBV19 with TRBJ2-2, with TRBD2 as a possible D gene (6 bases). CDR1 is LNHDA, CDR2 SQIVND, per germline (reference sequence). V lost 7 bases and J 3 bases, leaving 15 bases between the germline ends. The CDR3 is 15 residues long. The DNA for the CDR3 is TGTGCCAGTACCTTCTCGCGGGGTGACACCGGGGAGCTGTTTTTT. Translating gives CASTFSRGDTGELFF.

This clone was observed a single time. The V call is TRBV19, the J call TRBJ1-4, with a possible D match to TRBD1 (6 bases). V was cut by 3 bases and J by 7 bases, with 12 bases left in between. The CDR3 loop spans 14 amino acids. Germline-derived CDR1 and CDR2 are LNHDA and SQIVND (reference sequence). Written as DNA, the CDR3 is TGTGCCAGTAGTATGCGTACAGGGTTTGAAAAACTGTTTTTT. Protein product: CASSMRTGFEKLFF.

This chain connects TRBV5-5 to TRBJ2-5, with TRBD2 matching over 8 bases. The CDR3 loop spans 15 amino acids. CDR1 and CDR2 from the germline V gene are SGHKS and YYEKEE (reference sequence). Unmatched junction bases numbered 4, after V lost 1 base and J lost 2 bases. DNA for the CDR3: TGTGCCAGCAGCTTGTCGGGGGGGACGCAAGAGACCCAGTACTTC. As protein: CASSLSGGTQETQYF.

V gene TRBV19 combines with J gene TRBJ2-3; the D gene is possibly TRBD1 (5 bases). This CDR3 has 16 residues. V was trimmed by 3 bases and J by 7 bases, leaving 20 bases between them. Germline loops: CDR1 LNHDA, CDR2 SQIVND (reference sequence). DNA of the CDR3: TGTGCCAGTAGTATGTTTCAGGGTGCAGGTTTACATACGCAGTATTTT. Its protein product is CASSMFQGAGLHTQYF.

The CDR3 sequence: CASSRRTDTGELFF. CDR3 in DNA: TGCGCCAGCAGCCGACGGACAGACACCGGGGAGCTGTTTTTT. The J gene is TRBJ2-2, the V gene TRBV5-1; D might be TRBD1 (6 bases). Germline lookup yields CDR1 SGHRS and CDR2 YFSETQ. This CDR3 contains 14 residues. V was trimmed by 4 bases and J by 3 bases, leaving 10 bases between them.

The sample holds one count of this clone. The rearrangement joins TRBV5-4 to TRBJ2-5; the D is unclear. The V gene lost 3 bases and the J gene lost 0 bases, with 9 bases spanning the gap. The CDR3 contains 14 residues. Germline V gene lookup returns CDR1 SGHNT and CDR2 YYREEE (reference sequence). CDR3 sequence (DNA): TGTGCCAGCAGCTACCGGCGGAACCAAGAGACCCAGTACTTC. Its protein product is CASSYRRNQETQYF.

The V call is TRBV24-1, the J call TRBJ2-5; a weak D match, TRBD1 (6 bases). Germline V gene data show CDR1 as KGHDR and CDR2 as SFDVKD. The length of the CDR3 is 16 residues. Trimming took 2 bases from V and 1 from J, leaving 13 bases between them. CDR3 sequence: CATSDSGGQRQETQYF. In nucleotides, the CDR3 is TGTGCCACCAGTGATTCCGGAGGACAGCGCCAAGAGACCCAGTACTTC.

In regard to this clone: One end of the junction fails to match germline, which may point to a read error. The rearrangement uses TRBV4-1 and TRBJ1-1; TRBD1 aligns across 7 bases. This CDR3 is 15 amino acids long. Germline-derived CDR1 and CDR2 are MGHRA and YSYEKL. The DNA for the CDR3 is TGCGCCAGCAGCCGCAACGACAGGGTTGGGACTGAGGCTTTCTTT. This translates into CASSRNDRVGTEAFF.

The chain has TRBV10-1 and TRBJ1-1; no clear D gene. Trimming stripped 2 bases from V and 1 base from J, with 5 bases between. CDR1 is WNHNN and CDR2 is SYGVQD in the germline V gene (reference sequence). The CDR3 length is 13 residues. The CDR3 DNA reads TGCGCCAGCAGTGAGATTCGGAACACTGAAGCTTTCTTT. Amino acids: CASSEIRNTEAFF.